This T cell receptor (beta chain) came from a study of T cells after yellow fever vaccination. TCRdb reanalysed the 5' RACE reads using MiXCR and keeps one entry per CDR3 protein. The sample holds a few hundred thousand distinct CDR3 sequences, about a sixth seen once. Study conclusions and caveats: Post-booster samples contained most primary-vaccination clones (more than 95% CD4, roughly 88% CD8).

This CDR3 spans 18 amino acids. V was clipped by 0 bases and J by 8 bases; unmatched bases: 8. Germline V gene lookup returns CDR1 SGHRS and CDR2 YFSETQ. In regard to this clonotype: Its antigen is not identified.

This chain uses TRBV5-1 with TRBJ2-1, with TRBD2 matching over 16 bases. The sample consisted of PBMCs, taken 5 to 6 days after the first yellow fever vaccination. The TCR comes from a man aged 18 to 35 who received the YFV17D yellow fever vaccine. Here the CDR3 reads CASSLAGTSGGATHEQFF. The DNA for the CDR3 is TGCGCCAGCAGCTTGGCCGGGACTAGCGGGGGGGCTACCCATGAGCAGTTCTTC.